One sample yielded the 21 T cell receptor beta chains listed below, sequenced in a study of cytomegalovirus exposure and HLA in healthy donors. Data came from immunoSEQ multiplex PCR; TCRdb stores just in-frame clones and leaves some out. The sample carries some 140,000 clones, approximately 82% recorded once. Sequenced: PBMCs. The receptors stem from a man between 25 and 39 years old in good health and CMV-seropositive.

V gene TRBV7-9 combines with J gene TRBJ1-2; no definite D call. Germline CDR1 reads SEHNR; CDR2 reads FQNEAQ (reference sequence). V was trimmed by 1 base and J by 5 bases, leaving 11 bases between them. The CDR3 spans 14 residues. The CDR3 sequence is CASSLGQDFYGYTF. CDR3 bases: TGTGCCAGCAGCTTAGGGCAGGATTTTTATGGCTACACCTTC. The complete variable domain, with remaining parts taken from reference TRBV7-9 and TRBJ1-2, reads DTGVSQNPRHKITKRGQNVTFRCDPISEHNRLYWYRQTLGQGPEFLTYFQNEAQLEKSRLLSDRFSAERPKGSFSTLEIQRTEQGDSAMYLCASSLGQDFYGYTFGSGTRLTVV.

This sequence joins TRBV6-5 and TRBJ2-7; 11 positions agree with TRBD2. V lost 4 bases to trimming and J lost 3 bases; unmatched junction nucleotides: 2. CDR1 and CDR2 from the germline V gene are MNHEY and SVGAGI. CDR3 length equals 14 residues. CDR3 protein: CASSSGLADYEQYF. CDR3 coding DNA: TGTGCCAGCAGTTCGGGACTAGCGGACTACGAGCAGTACTTC.

The chain employs TRBV2 and TRBJ1-1; tentatively, D is TRBD1 (6 bases). V dropped 7 bases and J dropped 7 bases, with 19 bases sitting between them. The CDR3 is 14 amino acids. Per the germline V gene, CDR1 is SNHLY and CDR2 is FYNNEI. CDR3 DNA: TGTGCCAGCAAGGGGTCGAGGGGGGAGGGTGAAGCTTTCTTT. Amino acids: CASKGSRGEGEAFF. The full variable domain, its missing parts supplied by reference TRBV2 and TRBJ1-1, is EPEVTQTPSHQVTQMGQEVILRCVPISNHLYFYWYRQILGQKVEFLVSFYNNEISEKSEIFDDQFSVERPDGSNFTLKIRSTKLEDSAMYFCASKGSRGEGEAFFGQGTRLTVV.

The chain couples TRBV7-2 to TRBJ2-3, with 8 nucleotides matching TRBD2. Germline loops: CDR1 SGHTA, CDR2 FQGNSA. The J segment lost 6 bases and the V segment lost 5 bases, leaving 7 bases of the junction unmatched. This CDR3 has 14 amino acids. CDR3 in DNA: TGTGCCAGCAGCGCGAGGGCGGGAGGTGATACGCAGTATTTT. It specifies CASSARAGGDTQYF.

This rearrangement joins TRBV21-1 to TRBJ1-2. TRBV21-1 is designated a pseudogene. The CDR3 is made up of 12 amino acids. Here the CDR3 DNA reads TGTGCCAGCAGGGTAGGGAGGAATGGCTACACCTTC. Translation: CASRVGRNGYTF.

J is TRBJ1-2 and V is TRBV5-4, with D tentatively TRBD1 (5 bases). Germline V CDR1 and CDR2: SGHNT, YYREEE (reference sequence). The germline V and J ends were trimmed by 0 bases and 2 bases, with 11 bases remaining between them. CDR3 length equals 15 residues. The DNA of the CDR3 is TGTGCCAGCAGCTTGGCCGGGGGAAAGAACTATGGCTACACCTTC. Translation: CASSLAGGKNYGYTF.

The CDR3 loop is CASSAGLDPFF. The DNA of the CDR3 is TGTGCCAGCAGCGCCGGACTAGATCCGTTCTTC. The V and J genes are TRBV2 and TRBJ2-1; the match to TRBD2 covers 7 bases. The CDR3 has 11 residues. Trimming cost V 6 bases and J 15 bases; bases outside gene matches: 8. The V gene's germline CDR1 is SNHLY and CDR2 FYNNEI.

The V gene is TRBV2, the J gene TRBJ2-7, with D tentatively TRBD2 (5 bases). With 4 bases removed from V and 0 bases from J, the gap between germline ends came to 16 bases. Germline CDR1 SNHLY, CDR2 FYNNEI. This CDR3 has 16 residues. The DNA for the CDR3 is TGTGCCAGCAGTGCTACCTGGCTAGCTACCTCCTACGAGCAGTACTTC. The encoded protein is CASSATWLATSYEQYF. Based on the CDR3 plus reference TRBV2 and TRBJ2-7, the full variable domain is EPEVTQTPSHQVTQMGQEVILRCVPISNHLYFYWYRQILGQKVEFLVSFYNNEISEKSEIFDDQFSVERPDGSNFTLKIRSTKLEDSAMYFCASSATWLATSYEQYFGPGTRLTVT.

The V and J genes are TRBV5-1 and TRBJ2-7; the D gene is possibly TRBD2 (5 bases). The CDR3 consists of 13 residues. Trimming took off 4 bases at V and 2 bases at J, with 10 bases between the two ends. CDR1 is SGHRS, CDR2 YFSETQ, per germline. The CDR3 bases are TGCGCCAGCAGCCAAACCGGGACCTACGAGCAGTACTTC. It yields the protein CASSQTGTYEQYF.

Of note for this clone: Additional DNA sequences in this sample encode the identical CDR3. J is TRBJ2-5 and V is TRBV5-1, with D uncertain. Deletions cut 7 bases from V and 1 base from J, with 5 bases between. This CDR3 is 11 amino acids long. Germline CDR1 reads SGHRS; CDR2 reads YFSETQ. CDR3 amino acids: CASSSQETQYF. The DNA of the CDR3 is TGCGCCAGCTCGTCCCAAGAGACCCAGTACTTC.

The V call is TRBV6-5, the J call TRBJ2-1; 9 nucleotides align to TRBD1. The length of the CDR3 is 14 residues. The V gene's germline CDR1 is MNHEY and CDR2 SVGAGI. V trimming: 4 bases; J trimming: 6 bases; junction bases outside the gene matches: 4. The CDR3 sequence: CASSSQGAVNEQFF. DNA of the CDR3: TGTGCCAGCAGTTCACAGGGGGCGGTCAATGAGCAGTTCTTC.

The chain uses TRBV27 and TRBJ2-5, with TRBD1 matching over 8 bases. The J call is doubtful: the DNA matches TRBJ2-7 better. Germline loops: CDR1 MNHEY, CDR2 SMNVEV (reference sequence). This CDR3 comprises 14 residues. This CDR3 reads CASNDRGSFYEQYF. The CDR3 coding sequence is TGTGCCAGCAACGACAGGGGAAGTTTCTACGAGCAGTACTTC.

This chain joins TRBV18 and TRBJ2-3; TRBD1 aligns across 7 bases. V lost 5 bases, J lost 14 bases, and 7 bases stayed unmatched. This CDR3 spans 11 amino acids. Germline assignment: CDR1 KGHSH and CDR2 LQKENI. The CDR3 here is CASSETGIGYF. The CDR3 DNA reads as TGTGCCAGCTCAGAGACAGGGATCGGGTATTTT.

The V gene is TRBV18, the J gene TRBJ1-5; TRBD1 might be the D (6 bases). The germline V and J ends were trimmed by 1 base and 4 bases, with 8 bases remaining between them. The germline gives CDR1 KGHSH, CDR2 LQKENI. The CDR3 spans 14 residues. CDR3 amino acids: CASSPQGGNQPQHF. The CDR3 DNA reads as TGTGCCAGCTCACCACAGGGGGGGAATCAGCCCCAGCATTTT.

The rearrangement links TRBV30 to TRBJ1-1; TRBD1 agrees at 7 bases. V was pared by 7 bases and J by 1 base, with 6 bases of the junction left unmatched. The CDR3 spans 13 residues. Per germline, CDR1 GTSNPN and CDR2 SVGIG (reference sequence). This chain's CDR3 is CALMGQQNTEAFF. In DNA form, the CDR3 reads TGTGCCTTGATGGGACAGCAGAACACTGAAGCTTTCTTT.

This clone has at least ten counts. For the CDR3, the DNA is TGTGCCAGCAGCTTAAACAGTCGCCACGAGCAGTACTTC. Translation: CASSLNSRHEQYF. The J gene is TRBJ2-7, the V gene TRBV11-3, with D uncertain. Germline V gene sequence: CDR1 SGHNT, CDR2 YENEEA. The CDR3 is 13 amino acids. V was cut by 2 bases and J by 5 bases, with 10 bases left in between.

This clone was detected only a few times. V gene TRBV6-1 combines with J gene TRBJ1-2; D might be TRBD1 (6 bases). Trimming stripped 7 bases from V and 4 bases from J, with 13 bases between. Germline CDR1 and CDR2: MNHNS and SASEGT. The CDR3 has 13 residues. CDR3 sequence reads: CASIGGRGYGYTF. The CDR3 DNA reads as TGTGCCAGCATCGGAGGCAGGGGCTATGGCTACACCTTC.

This clone was observed a handful of times. The chain carries TRBV6-5 and TRBJ2-7; 7 nucleotides match TRBD1. The CDR3 has 13 residues. The J segment lost 8 bases and the V segment lost 7 bases, leaving 11 bases of the junction unmatched. The V gene's germline CDR1 is MNHEY and CDR2 SVGAGI. CDR3 protein: CASKVLQGPKQYF. CDR3 bases: TGTGCCAGCAAGGTTTTACAGGGGCCTAAGCAGTACTTC.

The rearrangement joins TRBV12-5 to TRBJ2-1; weak D call: TRBD2 (6 bases). There are 16 residues in the CDR3. V was trimmed by 1 base and J by 4 bases, leaving 14 bases between them. Germline CDR1 reads LGHNT; CDR2 reads FRNRAP. The CDR3 DNA is TGTGCTAGTGGTTTGGGAGGGACTCCCTTTTACAATGAGCAGTTCTTC. Translating gives CASGLGGTPFYNEQFF.

In its sample, this clone was seen a few times. V is TRBV4-1 and J is TRBJ1-1; D ambiguous. The germline gives CDR1 MGHRA, CDR2 YSYEKL. The germline V and J ends were trimmed by 0 bases and 4 bases, with 9 bases remaining between them. This CDR3 has 14 amino acids. The CDR3 loop is CASSQERVGTEAFF. The CDR3 bases are TGCGCCAGCAGCCAAGAGAGGGTGGGCACTGAAGCTTTCTTT.

This chain joins TRBV7-6 and TRBJ2-1; 14 bases match TRBD2. With V trimmed by 2 bases and J by 9 bases, 6 bases remained unmatched. Germline CDR1 and CDR2: SGHVS and FNYEAQ. CDR3 length: 16 amino acids. This CDR3 reads CASSLSGTSGSLEQFF. Here the CDR3 DNA reads TGTGCCAGCAGCTTAAGTGGGACTAGCGGGAGTCTTGAGCAGTTCTTC.